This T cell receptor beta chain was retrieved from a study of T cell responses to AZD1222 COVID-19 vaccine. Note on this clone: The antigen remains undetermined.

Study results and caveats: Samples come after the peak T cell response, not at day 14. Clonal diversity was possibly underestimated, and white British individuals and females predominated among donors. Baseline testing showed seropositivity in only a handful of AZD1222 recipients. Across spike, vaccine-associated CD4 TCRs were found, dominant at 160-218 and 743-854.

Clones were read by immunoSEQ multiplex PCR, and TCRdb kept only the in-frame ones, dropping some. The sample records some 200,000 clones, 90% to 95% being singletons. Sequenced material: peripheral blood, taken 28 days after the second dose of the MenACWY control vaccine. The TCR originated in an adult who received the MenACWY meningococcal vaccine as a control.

The DNA for the CDR3 is TGTGCCAGCAACAAAGGAAGTGGAAACACCATATATTTT. It is translated as CASNKGSGNTIYF. The genes are TRBV28 and TRBJ1-3, with D hard to call. The CDR3 sequence is 13 residues long. Trimming removed 7 bases from V and 3 bases from J, with 10 bases in between. CDR1 MDHEN and CDR2 SYDVKM come from the germline V gene. Based on the CDR3 plus reference TRBV28 and TRBJ1-3, the full variable domain is DVKVTQSSRYLVKRTGEKVFLECVQDMDHENMFWYRQDPGLGLRLIYFSYDVKMKEKGDIPEGYSVSREKKERFSLILESASTNQTSMYLCASNKGSGNTIYFGEGSWLTVV.